This TCR beta chain originates from a study of patients and donors after allogeneic stem cell transplantation. Germline V gene lookup returns CDR1 DFQATT and CDR2 SNEGSKA (reference sequence). The CDR3 length is 16 residues. V lost 6 bases to trimming and J lost 1 base; unmatched junction nucleotides: 11. TCRdb re-called the RT-PCR reads through MiXCR, storing one row per CDR3 protein. The data contain 920,000 or so distinct CDR3 sequences, over 15% of them singletons. The receptor's source is a human donor who was either an allogeneic HSCT recipient or a stem cell or donor lymphocyte infusion donor (not recorded which). It is not recorded whose cells these are; they may come from a transplant donor. The sample comprised blood, either unsorted or a sorted T cell fraction (not recorded which). The J gene is TRBJ2-1, the V gene TRBV20-1; TRBD2 matches 8 bases. Here the CDR3 DNA reads TGCAGTGCGAGCGATCGGGGGGGTTGGTCCTACAATGAGCAGTTCTTC. It yields the protein CSASDRGGWSYNEQFF.